The 27 T cell receptor beta chains presented below share a single source sample, sequenced in a study of blood T cell repertoires in COVID-19. TCRdb's table, derived via immunoSEQ multiplex PCR, lists solely in-frame clones and lacks some. This table holds 350,000 or so clones, over 70% found once. The specimen was peripheral blood. The receptors were sampled from a young man with active or convalescent COVID-19.

In DNA form, the CDR3 reads TGTGCCAGCAGCTTCACCCTAGCGGGAGGTACGCAGTATTTT. This translates into CASSFTLAGGTQYF. The V and J genes are TRBV27 and TRBJ2-3; TRBD2 matches 11 bases. V gave up 6 bases and J gave up 8 bases; unmatched junction bases: 7. The CDR3 has 14 amino acids. CDR1 and CDR2 from the germline V gene are MNHEY and SMNVEV (reference sequence).

The genes are TRBV7-9 and TRBJ2-2, with 7 positions matching TRBD2. The CDR3 loop spans 15 amino acids. Looked up from germline, CDR1 is SEHNR and CDR2 is FQNEAQ (reference sequence). After removal of 3 bases from V and 3 bases from J, the junction contained 4 bases not matched to a gene. CDR3 DNA sequence: TGTGCCAGCAGCTTCAGGCGGGAGTACACCGGGGAGCTGTTTTTT. Protein product: CASSFRREYTGELFF.

This chain links TRBV28 with TRBJ2-5, with D hard to call. Trimming removed 4 bases at V and 2 bases at J, with 23 bases between. CDR3 length equals 18 residues. Germline V lookup: CDR1 MDHEN, CDR2 SYDVKM. CDR3 region: CASSSPPFFIEPQETQYF. DNA of the CDR3: TGTGCCAGCAGTTCGCCCCCCTTTTTTATCGAGCCACAAGAGACCCAGTACTTC. Looking up the rest from reference TRBV28 and TRBJ2-5 gives the full variable domain: DVKVTQSSRYLVKRTGEKVFLECVQDMDHENMFWYRQDPGLGLRLIYFSYDVKMKEKGDIPEGYSVSREKKERFSLILESASTNQTSMYLCASSSPPFFIEPQETQYFGPGTRLLVL.

The rearrangement links TRBV5-1 to TRBJ1-1, with D unresolved. V lost 3 bases and J lost 3, with 12 bases in between. The CDR3 loop spans 14 amino acids. Per germline, CDR1 SGHRS and CDR2 YFSETQ. CDR3 protein: CASSSGTPYTEAFF. CDR3 DNA: TGCGCCAGCAGCTCCGGTACGCCTTACACTGAAGCTTTCTTT.

This sequence joins TRBV7-2 and TRBJ2-1; 7 nucleotides agree with TRBD2. With 6 bases clipped from V and 6 bases from J, the junction kept 5 bases outside the gene matches. The CDR3 is 13 amino acids. Germline loops: CDR1 SGHTA, CDR2 FQGNSA. CDR3 nucleotide sequence: TGTGCCAGCAGGGTTAGCGGGCCCAATGAGCAGTTCTTC. Translation: CASRVSGPNEQFF.

This rearrangement joins TRBV19 to TRBJ2-7; 9 bases map to TRBD1. The junction had 2 bases not matched to a gene; V was cut back by 5 bases and J by 0 bases. The CDR3 contains 14 residues. CDR1 is LNHDA and CDR2 is SQIVND in the germline V gene (reference sequence). CDR3 sequence (DNA): TGTGCCAGTAGTCAACAGGGGGCCTCCTACGAGCAGTACTTC. Protein product: CASSQQGASYEQYF.

The CDR3 sequence is CSALTPDTQYF. The CDR3 nucleotides read TGCAGTGCTTTGACTCCAGATACGCAGTATTTT. The chain recombines TRBV20-1 with TRBJ2-3; D is unresolved. CDR3 length: 11 residues. Germline V gene sequence: CDR1 DFQATT, CDR2 SNEGSKA (reference sequence). The germline V and J ends were trimmed by 5 bases and 4 bases, with 7 bases remaining between them.

The genes are TRBV4-1 and TRBJ1-6, with D uncertain. The germline V gene encodes CDR1 MGHRA and CDR2 YSYEKL. Trimming left V 1 base short and J 11 bases short, with 9 bases between. The CDR3 has 13 residues. CDR3 residues: CASSQAGFAPLHF. In nucleotides, the CDR3 is TGCGCCAGCAGCCAAGCAGGTTTCGCACCCCTCCACTTT.

This clone was seen a single time. The chain couples TRBV7-9 to TRBJ2-1, with D perhaps TRBD1 (5 bases). Trimming stripped 5 bases from V and 8 bases from J, with 16 bases between. Looked up from germline, CDR1 is SEHNR and CDR2 is FQNEAQ (reference sequence). CDR3 length: 14 amino acids. CDR3 sequence reads: CASSLRQIRDEQFF. CDR3 in DNA: TGTGCCAGCAGCCTCCGACAGATTCGGGATGAGCAGTTCTTC.

The genes are TRBV15 and TRBJ1-2; TRBD1 is a possible D gene (5 bases). The CDR3 is 16 residues long. Germline-derived CDR1 and CDR2 are LNHNV and YYDKDF (reference sequence). V gave up 0 bases and J gave up 0 bases, with 11 bases separating them. The CDR3 sequence is CATSRDRGWTNYGYTF. CDR3 bases: TGTGCCACCAGCAGAGATAGGGGCTGGACTAACTATGGCTACACCTTC.

CDR3 region: CASSPRGNRLSTEAFF. CDR3 bases: TGCGCCAGCAGCCCAAGGGGAAACCGGTTGAGCACTGAAGCTTTCTTT. This chain connects TRBV5-1 to TRBJ1-1; the D gene is possibly TRBD1 (5 bases). CDR3 size: 16 residues. V lost 4 bases and J lost 4, with 20 bases in between. The germline V gene encodes CDR1 SGHRS and CDR2 YFSETQ.

V and J are TRBV19 and TRBJ1-4, with TRBD1 matching over 8 bases. The CDR3 covers 14 residues. With 2 bases clipped from V and 6 bases from J, the junction kept 2 bases outside the gene matches. Germline CDR1 reads LNHDA; CDR2 reads SQIVND (reference sequence). CDR3: CASSIQGAHEKLFF. CDR3 sequence (DNA): TGTGCCAGTAGTATACAGGGGGCGCATGAAAAACTGTTTTTT.

The chain joins TRBV18 to TRBJ1-4; D may be TRBD1 (5 bases). Trimming took 1 base from V and 0 from J, leaving 12 bases between them. The CDR3 loop spans 17 amino acids. The germline V gene has CDR1 KGHSH and CDR2 LQKENI. CDR3 loop: CASSPRAGLTTNEKLFF. The CDR3 bases are TGTGCCAGCTCACCACGGGCGGGGCTAACAACTAATGAAAAACTGTTTTTT.

This clone showed up just once. This CDR3 is CASSLAPSTDTQYF. The CDR3 region has the DNA TGCGCCAGCAGCTTGGCTCCCTCCACAGATACGCAGTATTTT. The V gene is TRBV5-1, the J gene TRBJ2-3; D unresolved. CDR1 is SGHRS, CDR2 YFSETQ, per germline. CDR3 length: 14 amino acids. Trimming shortened V by 0 bases and J by 2 bases, and 7 bases separated the two germline ends.

This clone has a single count. The V gene is TRBV6-6, the J gene TRBJ2-7; 7 bases align to TRBD2. The trim removed 5 bases at V and 6 bases at J, leaving 10 bases unmatched. Germline CDR1 MNHNY, CDR2 SVGAGI (reference sequence). This CDR3 region has 14 residues. CDR3 in amino acids: CASSLGGSTSEQYF. CDR3 nucleotides: TGTGCCAGCAGTCTTGGCGGGAGTACCAGCGAGCAGTACTTC.

This sequence joins TRBV27 and TRBJ1-5, with D perhaps TRBD1 (5 bases). The V end was cut by 7 bases, the J end by 5 bases, with 21 bases between. Germline V gene lookup returns CDR1 MNHEY and CDR2 SMNVEV (reference sequence). This CDR3 has 16 residues. CDR3 DNA: TGTGCCAGCACCCCACGTGGCGGGGGAGGTGATCAGCCCCAGCATTTT. Translated: CASTPRGGGGDQPQHF.

The CDR3 reads CASSPLISRVTGELFF. DNA of the CDR3: TGTGCCAGCAGCCCACTCATTTCCAGGGTCACCGGGGAGCTGTTTTTT. The chain is built from TRBV7-9 and TRBJ2-2, with a tentative D call TRBD1 (5 bases). V gave up 5 bases and J gave up 4 bases, with 17 bases separating them. Germline V gene sequence: CDR1 SEHNR, CDR2 FQNEAQ (reference sequence). The CDR3 is made up of 16 amino acids.

The genes are TRBV10-3 and TRBJ1-1; D is uncertain. Germline CDR1 is ENHRY and CDR2 is SYGVKD. CDR3 length equals 12 residues. Deletions cut 4 bases from V and 5 bases from J, with 8 bases between. The CDR3 region is CAISVQRTEAFF. In nucleotides, the CDR3 is TGTGCCATCAGTGTCCAGAGGACTGAAGCTTTCTTT.

The chain is built from TRBV5-1 and TRBJ2-2, with 11 bases fitting TRBD1. After removal of 3 bases from V and 3 bases from J, the junction contained 1 base not matched to a gene. This CDR3 comprises 15 residues. Germline CDR1 reads SGHRS; CDR2 reads YFSETQ. The CDR3 here is CASSSGQGDTGELFF. The CDR3 coding sequence is TGCGCCAGCAGCTCGGGACAGGGGGACACCGGGGAGCTGTTTTTT.

V gene TRBV6-2 or TRBV6-3 combines with J gene TRBJ2-3; the D is unclear. The CDR3 length is 15 residues. Germline CDR1 is MNHEY and CDR2 is SVGEGT. V lost 6 bases, J lost 5 bases, and 18 bases lay in between. The CDR3 spells CASSWHGPRGDTQYF. CDR3 coding DNA: TGTGCCAGCAGCTGGCACGGCCCTCGAGGAGATACGCAGTATTTT.

CDR3 residues: CASSLGLAGVSSYNEQFF. In DNA form, the CDR3 reads TGTGCCAGCAGCCTGGGACTAGCGGGGGTCAGCTCCTACAATGAGCAGTTCTTC. The V and J genes are TRBV3-1 (or the pseudogene TRBV3-2) and TRBJ2-1, with 14 bases matching TRBD2. CDR1 and CDR2 (germline): LGHDT, YNNKEL (reference sequence). The CDR3 covers 18 residues. Losses at the gene ends were 4 bases for V and 0 bases for J; bases not matched to a gene: 5.

This clone has a handful of counts. This chain joins TRBV5-1 and TRBJ1-2; no reliable D call. V was trimmed by 0 bases and J by 6 bases, leaving 9 bases between them. The CDR3 consists of 13 residues. Germline CDR1 and CDR2: SGHRS and YFSETQ. CDR3 sequence reads: CASSLEGGNGYTF. The CDR3 DNA reads as TGCGCCAGCAGCTTGGAAGGAGGGAATGGCTACACCTTC.

This sequence joins TRBV30 and TRBJ2-7; the D gene is possibly TRBD1 (5 bases). Trimming pared 3 bases from V and 2 bases from J, leaving 17 bases between. From germline, CDR1 is GTSNPN and CDR2 SVGIG (reference sequence). This CDR3 has 15 residues. CDR3 bases: TGTGCCTGGAGAGGGGTTAGAGGACCCCCCTACGAGCAGTACTTC. Translating it yields CAWRGVRGPPYEQYF.

This rearrangement joins TRBV6-5 to TRBJ1-2, with a tentative D call TRBD1 (5 bases). Germline assignment: CDR1 MNHEY and CDR2 SVGAGI. This CDR3 spans 15 amino acids. Trimming stripped 5 bases from V and 4 bases from J, with 17 bases between. The CDR3 region is CASSLNLDSLYGYTF. The CDR3 region has the DNA TGTGCCAGCAGTCTAAACCTCGACAGTCTCTATGGCTACACCTTC.

V and J are TRBV5-1 and TRBJ1-2; tentatively, D is TRBD1 (5 bases). CDR1 is SGHRS, CDR2 YFSETQ, per germline. The V end lost 0 bases, the J end lost 6 bases, and 12 bases lay between the germline ends. There are 14 residues in the CDR3. The CDR3 is CASSLVGSRDGYTF. The DNA for the CDR3 is TGCGCCAGCAGCTTGGTGGGTTCCAGGGATGGCTACACCTTC.

This clone was seen once. The rearrangement joins TRBV6-6 to TRBJ1-4, with 8 bases lining up with TRBD1. The CDR3 is made up of 15 amino acids. V gave up 6 bases and J gave up 2 bases; unmatched junction bases: 5. The V gene's germline CDR1 is MNHNY and CDR2 SVGAGI (reference sequence). The CDR3 region is CASRDTGGTNEKLFF. CDR3 nucleotides: TGTGCCAGCAGAGATACAGGGGGTACTAATGAAAAACTGTTTTTT.

This chain links TRBV6-2 or TRBV6-3 with TRBJ1-2, with 9 bases aligning to TRBD1. The V gene's germline CDR1 is MNHEY and CDR2 SVGEGT. Unmatched junction bases numbered 10, after V lost 7 bases and J lost 7 bases. The CDR3 consists of 14 residues. The CDR3: CASTPTGGYSGYTF. The DNA for the CDR3 is TGTGCCAGCACCCCGACAGGGGGTTATAGTGGCTACACCTTC.